Listed below are T cell receptor beta chains from one sample, sequenced in a study of PD-L1 blockade in urothelial cancer. The table came from immunoSEQ multiplex PCR; TCRdb's copy has only in-frame clones and leaves some out. The sample carries roughly 63,000 clones, 81% recorded once. Sequenced material: PBMCs, taken around atezolizumab (anti-PD-L1) treatment. The receptors were sampled from a man between 70 and 80 years old with urothelial cancer. The conserved cysteine and the conserved F or W are not part of the CDR3 here. For some rows the clone size is stated as once, few or many, or as a class when expanded; others skip it.

clone_size,v_call,cdr3_aa
NA,TRBV6-6,ASSAGGVNEKLF
NA,TRBV2,ASSDSTGTGAGNEQF
NA,TRBV28,ASSYPRLAGATEQF
NA,TRBV30,AWSGSGSSRETQY
NA,TRBV11-2,ASSLIGRQTQY
NA,TRBV5-5,ASSLDIDQPQH
NA,TRBV6-1,ASSGSGQGGTDTQY
few,TRBV19,ASSPSYNEQF
NA,TRBV6-5,ASSYIWTGGIYEQY
NA,TRBV19,ASSPGLVHRGRLSILGPSYGYT
NA,TRBV6-1,ASSEAPGLAQETQY
NA,TRBV29-1,SVEGPGVGDTQY
few,TRBV10-3,AISESGARTDTQY
NA,TRBV30,AWSVLGAGEETQY
NA,TRBV11-1,ASSLGGWEPYEQY
few,TRBV2,ASTRNNEQF